This T cell receptor (beta chain) was identified during a study of shared clonotypes between healthy human individuals. The wider study: The plates for each donor numbered three CD4 naive, three CD4 memory, two CD8 naive and one CD8 memory.

Only in-frame clones appear in the TCRdb table, and some are missing; sequencing was by immunoSEQ multiplex PCR. The repertoire holds millions of clones, with approximately 94% as singletons. Naive CD8 cells lacked CD45RO and underwent positive selection for CCR7, leaving out terminally differentiated effector memory CD45RA+ cells. Each of the donors was a healthy adult who was HIV-negative and had not had a recent acute infection or vaccination. Remarks on this clone: Its antigen is not identified.

Study-wide results and caveats: Around 5% was the fraction of naive CD4 clonotypes found shared across several donors. Generation probabilities of non-shared clonotypes were lower (relative to those shared by all four donors).

Between the trimmed V and J ends, which lost 5 bases and 0 bases, there was a span of 5 bases. The CDR3 consists of 14 residues. Germline CDR1 and CDR2: LNHDA and SQIVND (reference sequence). The source material was naive CD8+ T cells sorted from blood. This TCR was recovered from a man aged 18 to 29 in good health. This chain links TRBV19 with TRBJ2-6; D is unresolved. The CDR3 sequence: CASSWGSGANVLTF. The DNA for the CDR3 is TGTGCCAGTAGTTGGGGCTCTGGGGCCAACGTCCTGACTTTC.